Here is one TCR beta chain with its context. This sample was included in a study of STAT5B mutations in CD4+ large granular lymphocyte leukemia. Clones were sequenced by immunoSEQ multiplex PCR, and TCRdb holds only the in-frame ones, with some missing. Among 30,000 or so clones, around 82% were seen once, and the ten largest hold over 2%. Per germline, CDR1 SEHNR and CDR2 FQNEAQ (reference sequence). This CDR3 is 13 amino acids long. Deletions cut 4 bases from V and 7 bases from J, with 14 bases between. Material: CD4+ T cells from blood buffy coats. The chain recombines TRBV7-9 with TRBJ2-7; D is unclear. This receptor was obtained from a human donor in good health. Written as DNA, the CDR3 is TGTGCCAGCAGCTCCTGGGGTGCACTGGAGCAGTACTTC. Protein product: CASSSWGALEQYF.